This TCR beta chain was recovered during a study of blood T cells in healthy people across ages. Overall study results and limits: It was not possible, with unsorted PBMCs, to conclusively compare naive and antigen-experienced cells.

V lost 1 base to trimming and J lost 10 bases; unmatched junction nucleotides: 8. Germline values: CDR1 SGHDT, CDR2 YYEEEE. This CDR3 comprises 15 residues. Then a second PCR, running about 6 to 12 cycles, was carried out with a sample-barcoded 5' primer and a J-beta primer mix. MiXCR, applied by TCRdb to the 5' RACE reads, yields one record per CDR3 protein. The sample consists of hundreds of thousands of distinct CDR3 sequences, around 28% of them appearing once. This clonotype showed up many times. As yet, its antigen is unknown. Caucasian, healthy and from Russia, the donors were aged between 6 and 90.

The sample comprised blood. The gene calls are TRBV5-6 and TRBJ2-1, with 10 bases that match TRBD2. This clonotype originated in an elderly woman in good health. The CDR3 bases are TGTGCCAGCAGCTTGCAGCGGGGGGGCCCAAGGGAGCAGTTCTTC. Protein: CASSLQRGGPREQFF.